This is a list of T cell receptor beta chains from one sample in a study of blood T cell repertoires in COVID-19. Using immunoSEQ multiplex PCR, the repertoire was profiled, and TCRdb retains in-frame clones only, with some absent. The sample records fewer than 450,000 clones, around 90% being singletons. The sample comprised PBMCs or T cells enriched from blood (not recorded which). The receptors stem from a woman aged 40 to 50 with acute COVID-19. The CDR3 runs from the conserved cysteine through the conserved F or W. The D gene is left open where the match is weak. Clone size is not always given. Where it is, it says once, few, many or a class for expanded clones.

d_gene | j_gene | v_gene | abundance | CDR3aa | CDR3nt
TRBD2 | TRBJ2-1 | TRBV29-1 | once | CSVSGGYNEQFF | TGCAGCGTTAGCGGGGGGTACAATGAGCAGTTCTTC
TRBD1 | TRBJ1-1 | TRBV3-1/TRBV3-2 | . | CASSLQGASNTEAFF | TGTGCCAGCAGCCTTCAGGGGGCTTCGAACACTGAAGCTTTCTTT
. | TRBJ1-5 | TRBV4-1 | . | CASSQALGGVQPQHF | TGCGCCAGCAGCCAGGCATTAGGGGGGGTTCAGCCCCAGCATTTT
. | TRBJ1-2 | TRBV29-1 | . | CSVLTEAYGYTF | TGCAGCGTCCTGACTGAAGCCTATGGCTACACCTTC
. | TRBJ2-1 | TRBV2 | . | CASSVLSYNEQFF | TGTGCCAGCAGTGTACTTTCCTACAATGAGCAGTTCTTC
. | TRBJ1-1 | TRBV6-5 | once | CASIKGLAYTEAFF | TGTGCCAGCATTAAGGGACTTGCCTACACTGAAGCTTTCTTT
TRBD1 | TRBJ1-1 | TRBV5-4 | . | CASWTGQWTGGVNTEAFF | TGTGCCAGCTGGACAGGTCAATGGACCGGGGGGGTGAACACTGAAGCTTTCTTT
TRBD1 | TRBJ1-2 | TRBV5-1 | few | CASGTGTGTSYGYTF | TGCGCCAGCGGGACCGGGACAGGGACGTCCTATGGCTACACCTTC
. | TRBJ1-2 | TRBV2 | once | CATRQEGRAYGYTF | TGTGCCACCAGGCAGGAGGGGCGGGCCTATGGCTACACCTTC
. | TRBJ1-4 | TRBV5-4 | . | CASSFRGGEKLFF | TGTGCCAGCAGCTTTAGGGGTGGGGAAAAACTGTTTTTT
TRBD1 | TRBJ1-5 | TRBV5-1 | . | CASSPGGQFNQPQHF | TGCGCCAGCAGCCCCGGGGGACAGTTCAATCAGCCCCAGCATTTT
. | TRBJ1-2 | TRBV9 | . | CASSAKQGTGRGGYTF | TGTGCCAGCAGCGCGAAACAGGGAACCGGGAGGGGTGGCTACACCTTC
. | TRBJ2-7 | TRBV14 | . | CASSQQGWSYEQYF | TGTGCCAGCAGCCAACAGGGTTGGTCCTACGAGCAGTACTTC
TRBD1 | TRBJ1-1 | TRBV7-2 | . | CASSLAQGGDTEAFF | TGTGCCAGCAGCTTGGCACAGGGGGGGGACACTGAAGCTTTCTTT
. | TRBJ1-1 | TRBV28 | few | CASSSNRYEAFF | TGTGCCAGCAGTTCCAACAGATATGAAGCTTTCTTT
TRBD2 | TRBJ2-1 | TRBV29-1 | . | CSITSGGPDFYEQFF | TGCAGCATAACTAGCGGGGGGCCCGACTTCTATGAGCAGTTCTTC
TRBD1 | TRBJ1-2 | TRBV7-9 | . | CASSPTGGGYGYTF | TGTGCCAGCAGCCCGACAGGGGGCGGTTATGGCTACACCTTC
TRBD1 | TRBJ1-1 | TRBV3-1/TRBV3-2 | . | CASSDRGVTEAFF | TGTGCCAGCAGCGACAGGGGCGTAACTGAAGCTTTCTTT
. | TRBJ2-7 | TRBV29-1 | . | CSVMDWIGYEQYF | TGCAGCGTAATGGACTGGATAGGGTACGAGCAGTACTTC
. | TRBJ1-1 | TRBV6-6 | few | CASRPGGSSNTEAFF | TGTGCCAGCAGACCCGGGGGGAGTTCGAACACTGAAGCTTTCTTT
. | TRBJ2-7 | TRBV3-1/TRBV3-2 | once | CASSRTDSYEQYF | TGTGCCAGCAGCCGAACGGACAGCTACGAGCAGTACTTC
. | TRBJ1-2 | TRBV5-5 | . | CASSFGEGYYGYTF | TGTGCCAGCAGCTTCGGGGAGGGGTACTATGGCTACACCTTC
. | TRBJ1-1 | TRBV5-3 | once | CARSLLHYTEAFF | TGTGCCAGAAGCTTATTACATTACACTGAAGCTTTCTTT
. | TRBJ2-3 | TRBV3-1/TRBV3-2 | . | CASSQVQDTQYF | TGTGCCAGCAGCCAAGTACAAGATACGCAGTATTTT